This TCR beta chain was captured by sequencing in a study of control samples from healthy donors and cancer patients. Between the trimmed V and J ends, which lost 3 bases and 4 bases, there was a span of 8 bases. The germline V gene has CDR1 KGHSH and CDR2 LQKENI. The CDR3 extends over 13 amino acids. Here immunoSEQ multiplex PCR was the method, and the copy in TCRdb shows in-frame clones only, minus some. The sample has 65,000 to 100,000 clones, 75% to 95% seen once. The rearrangement uses TRBV18 and TRBJ2-3; D is possibly TRBD1 (5 bases). The clonotype comes from a man aged 45-65 years in good health. Sequencing used blood. The DNA of the CDR3 is TGTGCCAGCTCACCTAAGACAGCAGATACGCAGTATTTT. Encoded protein: CASSPKTADTQYF.